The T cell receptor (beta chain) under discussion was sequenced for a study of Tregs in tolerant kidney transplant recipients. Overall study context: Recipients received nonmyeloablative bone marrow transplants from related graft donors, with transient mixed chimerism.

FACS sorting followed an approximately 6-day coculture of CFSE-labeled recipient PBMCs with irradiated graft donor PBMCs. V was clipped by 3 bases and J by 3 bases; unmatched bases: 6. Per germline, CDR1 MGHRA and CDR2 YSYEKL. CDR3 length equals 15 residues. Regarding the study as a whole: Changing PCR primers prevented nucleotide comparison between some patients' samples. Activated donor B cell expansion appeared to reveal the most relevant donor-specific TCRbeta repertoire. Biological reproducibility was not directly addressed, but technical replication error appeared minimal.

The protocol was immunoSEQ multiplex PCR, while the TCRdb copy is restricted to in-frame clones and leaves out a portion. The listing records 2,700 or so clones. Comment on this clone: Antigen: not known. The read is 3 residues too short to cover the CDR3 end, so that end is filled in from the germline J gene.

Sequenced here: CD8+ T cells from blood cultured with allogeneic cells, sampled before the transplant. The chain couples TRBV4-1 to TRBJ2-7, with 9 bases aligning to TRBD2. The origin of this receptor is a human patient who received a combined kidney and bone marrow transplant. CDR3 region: CASSQVSGRSYEQYF. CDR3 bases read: TGCGCCAGCAGCCAGGTTAGCGGGAGAAGCTACGAG.